This T cell receptor beta chain derives from a study of blood T cell repertoires in COVID-19. At the level of the study: COVID-19 samples collected from the United States, Italy and Spain covered acute and convalescent phases. Sample material is recorded as cDNA or gDNA derived from T cells, B-cell-depleted T cells, or PBMCs.

Only one count was recorded for this clone. Authors' analysis steps: Reference gene primer amplification gave nucleated cell count estimates. Only in-frame clones appear in the TCRdb table, and some are missing; sequencing was by immunoSEQ multiplex PCR. That table gives V, J and clone size, and the DNA gave D and trimming. The table lists roughly 180,000 clones, 82% of them singletons. This TCR derives from an elderly woman with active or convalescent COVID-19. What was sequenced was peripheral blood.

CDR3 coding DNA: TGTGCCAGCAGCTTCCCGGGAACTGGGGCCAACGTCCTGACTTTC. Amino acids: CASSFPGTGANVLTF. The chain links TRBV7-2 to TRBJ2-6; a weak D match, TRBD2 (5 bases). V was pared by 3 bases and J by 2 bases, with 8 bases between. The germline V gene has CDR1 SGHTA and CDR2 FQGNSA. This CDR3 spans 15 amino acids.